This T cell receptor (beta chain) was identified in a study of T cells after yellow fever vaccination. Study context: Fractions with few cells were prepared using SMART-Seq v4 Ultra Low Input. Study observations and caveats: There was a small share of clonotypes that showed up in both the CD4 and CD8 compartments.

V shed 4 bases and J 5 bases; nucleotides not matched to a gene: 12. CDR1 SGHNT and CDR2 YYREEE come from the germline V gene (reference sequence). This CDR3 contains 16 residues. 5'RACE template switching produced TCR cDNA carrying a universal primer site and UMIs. TCRdb fed the 5' RACE reads into MiXCR, producing one record per CDR3 protein. The data hold 240,000 or so distinct CDR3 sequences, with about 7% observed a single time. This clonotype was recorded many times. Its antigen is not identified. The gene calls are TRBV5-4 and TRBJ2-1; 7 nucleotides match TRBD2. This TCR came from a man between 25 and 39 years old who received the YFV17D yellow fever vaccine. Sequencing was performed on CD4+ T cells sorted from PBMCs, taken 15 days after the yellow fever booster vaccination. CDR3 loop: CASSREGREPNNEQFF. The CDR3 bases are TGTGCCAGCAGCCGCGAAGGGCGGGAGCCTAACAATGAGCAGTTCTTC.